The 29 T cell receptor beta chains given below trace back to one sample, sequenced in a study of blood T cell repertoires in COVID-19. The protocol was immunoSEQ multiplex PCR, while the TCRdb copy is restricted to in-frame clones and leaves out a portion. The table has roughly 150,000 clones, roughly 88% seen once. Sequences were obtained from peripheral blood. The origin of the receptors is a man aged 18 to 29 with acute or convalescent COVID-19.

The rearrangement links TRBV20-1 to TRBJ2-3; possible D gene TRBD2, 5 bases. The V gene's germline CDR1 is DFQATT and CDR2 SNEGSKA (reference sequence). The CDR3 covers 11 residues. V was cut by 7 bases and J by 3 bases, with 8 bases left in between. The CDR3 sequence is CSGEGTDTQYF. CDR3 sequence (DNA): TGCAGTGGCGAGGGAACAGATACGCAGTATTTT.

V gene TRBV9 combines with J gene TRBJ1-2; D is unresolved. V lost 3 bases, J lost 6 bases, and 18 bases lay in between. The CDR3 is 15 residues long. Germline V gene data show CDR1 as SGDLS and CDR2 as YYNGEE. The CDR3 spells CASSAASRNANGYTF. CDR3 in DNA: TGTGCCAGCAGCGCAGCCTCGAGGAACGCCAATGGCTACACCTTC.

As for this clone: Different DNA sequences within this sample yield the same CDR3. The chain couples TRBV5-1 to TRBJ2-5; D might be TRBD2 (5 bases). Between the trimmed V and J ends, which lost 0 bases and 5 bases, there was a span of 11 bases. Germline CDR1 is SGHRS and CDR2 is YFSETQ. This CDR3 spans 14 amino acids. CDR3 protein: CASSLGLAGETQYF. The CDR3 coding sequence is TGCGCCAGCAGCTTGGGGCTAGCCGGGGAGACCCAGTACTTC.

Here the CDR3 DNA reads TGTGCCAGCAGGACTTACAGGGCGAGCTACAATGAGCAGTTCTTC. Translating it yields CASRTYRASYNEQFF. The chain couples TRBV27 to TRBJ2-1; D perhaps matches TRBD1 (6 bases). The V end was cut by 6 bases, the J end by 3 bases, with 15 bases between. CDR1 and CDR2 (germline): MNHEY, SMNVEV (reference sequence). This CDR3 is 15 amino acids long.

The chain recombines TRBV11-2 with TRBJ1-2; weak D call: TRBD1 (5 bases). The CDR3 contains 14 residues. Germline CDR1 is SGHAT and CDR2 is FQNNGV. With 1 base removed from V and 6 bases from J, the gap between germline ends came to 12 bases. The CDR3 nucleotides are TGTGCCAGCAGCTTAGTGGGCAGGGCGCATGGCTACACCTTC. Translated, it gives CASSLVGRAHGYTF.

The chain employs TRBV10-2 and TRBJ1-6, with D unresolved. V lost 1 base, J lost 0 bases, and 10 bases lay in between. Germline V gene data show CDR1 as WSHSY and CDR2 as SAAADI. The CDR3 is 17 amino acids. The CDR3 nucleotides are TGCGCCAGCAGTGAGTTTCCGTACAGCTCCTATAATTCACCCCTCCACTTT. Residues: CASSEFPYSSYNSPLHF.

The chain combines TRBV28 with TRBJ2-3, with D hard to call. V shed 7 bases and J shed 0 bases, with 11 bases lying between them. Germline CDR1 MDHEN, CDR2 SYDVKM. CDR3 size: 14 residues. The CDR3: CASTGLESTDTQYF. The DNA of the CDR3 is TGTGCCAGCACCGGGTTAGAGAGCACAGATACGCAGTATTTT.

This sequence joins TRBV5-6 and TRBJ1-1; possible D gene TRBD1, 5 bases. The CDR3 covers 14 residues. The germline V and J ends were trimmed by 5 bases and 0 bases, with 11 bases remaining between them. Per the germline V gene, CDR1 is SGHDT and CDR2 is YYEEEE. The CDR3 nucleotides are TGTGCCAGCAGTCCGCGGGGGGTGAACACTGAAGCTTTCTTT. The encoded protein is CASSPRGVNTEAFF.

The CDR3 sequence is CAISDRYREAFF. The CDR3 DNA sequence: TGTGCCATCAGTGACCGCTACCGAGAAGCTTTCTTT. V usage is TRBV10-3 and J usage is TRBJ1-1; unclear D gene. The CDR3 totals 12 residues. The germline V and J ends were trimmed by 3 bases and 8 bases, with 10 bases remaining between them. Germline loops: CDR1 ENHRY, CDR2 SYGVKD.

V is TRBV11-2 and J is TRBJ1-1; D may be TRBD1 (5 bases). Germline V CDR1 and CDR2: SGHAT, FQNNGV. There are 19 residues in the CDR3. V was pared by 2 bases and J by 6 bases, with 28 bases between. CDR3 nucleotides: TGTGCCAGCAGCTTACATAAGGGTAGGCAGGGCGATCGGGGGGCTGAAGCTTTCTTT. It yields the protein CASSLHKGRQGDRGAEAFF.

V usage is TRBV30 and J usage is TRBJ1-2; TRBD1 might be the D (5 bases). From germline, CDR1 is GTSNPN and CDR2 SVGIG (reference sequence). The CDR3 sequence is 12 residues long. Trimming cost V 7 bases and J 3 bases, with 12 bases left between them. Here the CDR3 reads CASQGGDYGYTF. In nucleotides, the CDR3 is TGTGCCTCCCAGGGAGGGGACTATGGCTACACCTTC.

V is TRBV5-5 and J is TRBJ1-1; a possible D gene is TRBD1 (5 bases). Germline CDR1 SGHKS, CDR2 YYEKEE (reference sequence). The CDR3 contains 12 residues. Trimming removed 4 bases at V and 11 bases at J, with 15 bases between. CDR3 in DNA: TGTGCCAGCAGCACGAACAGGTTAGGTGCTTTCTTT. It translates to CASSTNRLGAFF.

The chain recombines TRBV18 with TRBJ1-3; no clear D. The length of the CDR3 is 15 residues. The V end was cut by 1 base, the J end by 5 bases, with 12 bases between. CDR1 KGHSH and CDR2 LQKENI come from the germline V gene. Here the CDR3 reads CASSPRQVLRNTIYF. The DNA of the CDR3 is TGTGCCAGCTCACCACGTCAGGTCTTAAGAAACACCATATATTTT.

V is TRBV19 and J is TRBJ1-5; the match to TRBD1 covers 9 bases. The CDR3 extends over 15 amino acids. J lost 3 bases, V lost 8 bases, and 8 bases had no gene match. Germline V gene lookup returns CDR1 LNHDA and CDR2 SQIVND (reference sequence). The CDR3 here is CASRRRTGDNQPQHF. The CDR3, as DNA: TGTGCCAGTCGTAGAAGGACAGGGGACAATCAGCCCCAGCATTTT.

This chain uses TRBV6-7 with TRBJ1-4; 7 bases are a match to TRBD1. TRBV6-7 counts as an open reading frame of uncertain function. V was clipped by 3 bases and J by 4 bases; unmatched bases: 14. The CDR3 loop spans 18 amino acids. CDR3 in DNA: TGTGCCAGCAGTTATAAATATAAGGGAGGACAGGTTAATGAAAAACTGTTTTTT. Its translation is CASSYKYKGGQVNEKLFF.

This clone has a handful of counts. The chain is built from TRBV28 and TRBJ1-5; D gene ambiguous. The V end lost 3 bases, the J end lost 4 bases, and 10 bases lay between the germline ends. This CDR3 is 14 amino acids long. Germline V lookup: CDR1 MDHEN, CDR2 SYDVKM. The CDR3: CASSFGLMNQPQHF. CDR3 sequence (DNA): TGTGCCAGCAGTTTTGGGCTGATGAATCAGCCCCAGCATTTT.

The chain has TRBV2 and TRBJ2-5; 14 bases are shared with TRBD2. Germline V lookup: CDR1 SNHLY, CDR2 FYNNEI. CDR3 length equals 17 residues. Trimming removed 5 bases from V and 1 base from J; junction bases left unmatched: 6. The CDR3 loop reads CASSPRGLAGGQETQYF. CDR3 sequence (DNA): TGTGCCAGCAGTCCTCGCGGACTAGCGGGAGGCCAAGAGACCCAGTACTTC.

In nucleotides, the CDR3 is TGCGCCAGCAGCAGGACAGGGGGCTCACACTATGGCTACACCTTC. Translation: CASSRTGGSHYGYTF. The chain couples TRBV5-1 to TRBJ1-2, with 11 bases fitting TRBD1. V was pared by 4 bases and J by 3 bases, with 5 bases of the junction left unmatched. CDR3 length: 15 amino acids. Germline V gene data show CDR1 as SGHRS and CDR2 as YFSETQ.

Here the CDR3 reads CSAYGGEDYGYTF. The CDR3 bases are TGCAGCGCCTATGGTGGGGAGGACTATGGCTACACCTTC. The chain links TRBV29-1 to TRBJ1-2; no definite D call. Deletions cut 7 bases from V and 3 bases from J, with 15 bases between. The CDR3 runs 13 residues. CDR1 SQVTM and CDR2 ANQGSEA come from the germline V gene.

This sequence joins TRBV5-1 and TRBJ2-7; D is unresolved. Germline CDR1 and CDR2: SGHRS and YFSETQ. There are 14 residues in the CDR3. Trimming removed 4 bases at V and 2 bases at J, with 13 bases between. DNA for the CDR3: TGCGCCAGCAGCCCCCGGTCCTCTACCTACGAGCAGTACTTC. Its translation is CASSPRSSTYEQYF.

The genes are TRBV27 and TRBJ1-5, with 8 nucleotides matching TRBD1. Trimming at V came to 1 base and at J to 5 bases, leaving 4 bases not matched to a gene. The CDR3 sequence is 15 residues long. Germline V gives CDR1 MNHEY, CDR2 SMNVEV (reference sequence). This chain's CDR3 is CASSLYRGNHQPQHF. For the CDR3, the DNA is TGTGCCAGCAGTTTATACAGGGGGAATCATCAGCCCCAGCATTTT.

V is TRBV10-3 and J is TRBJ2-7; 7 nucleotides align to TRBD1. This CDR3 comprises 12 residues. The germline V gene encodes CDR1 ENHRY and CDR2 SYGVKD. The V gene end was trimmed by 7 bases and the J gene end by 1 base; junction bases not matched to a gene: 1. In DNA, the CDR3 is TGTGCCATCAAGGGACAGTCCTACGAGCAGTACTTC. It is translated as CAIKGQSYEQYF.

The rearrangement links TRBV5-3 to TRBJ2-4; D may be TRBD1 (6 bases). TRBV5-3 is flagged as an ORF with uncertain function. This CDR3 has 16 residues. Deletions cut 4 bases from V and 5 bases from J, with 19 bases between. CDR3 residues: CARSPIPGQRQNIQYF. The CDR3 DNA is TGTGCCAGAAGCCCAATACCAGGACAGCGCCAAAACATTCAGTACTTC.

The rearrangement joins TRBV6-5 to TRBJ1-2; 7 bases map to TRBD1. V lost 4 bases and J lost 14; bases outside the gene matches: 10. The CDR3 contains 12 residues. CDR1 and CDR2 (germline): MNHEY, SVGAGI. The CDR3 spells CASSSPTGMGTF. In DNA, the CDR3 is TGTGCCAGCAGTTCCCCGACAGGGATGGGAACCTTC.

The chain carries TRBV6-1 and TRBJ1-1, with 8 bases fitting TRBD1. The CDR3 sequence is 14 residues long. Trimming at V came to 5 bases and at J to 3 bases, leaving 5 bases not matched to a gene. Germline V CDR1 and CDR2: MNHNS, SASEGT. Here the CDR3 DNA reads TGTGCCAGCAGTCACAGGGGGGCAGACACTGAAGCTTTCTTT. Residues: CASSHRGADTEAFF.

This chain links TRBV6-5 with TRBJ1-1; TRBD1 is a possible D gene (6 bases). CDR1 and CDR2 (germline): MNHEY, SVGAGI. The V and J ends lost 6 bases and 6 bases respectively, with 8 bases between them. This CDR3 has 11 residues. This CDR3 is CASRHRAEAFF. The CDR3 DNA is TGTGCCAGCAGACACAGGGCTGAAGCTTTCTTT.

Written as DNA, the CDR3 is TGTGCCACCAGCAGAGGGACCGGGAGGGCCGTCGAGGATACGCAGTATTTT. It encodes CATSRGTGRAVEDTQYF. This chain joins TRBV15 and TRBJ2-3; 8 bases agree with TRBD2. J was trimmed by 6 bases and V by 1 base; bases with no gene match: 12. CDR1 and CDR2 (germline): LNHNV, YYDKDF (reference sequence). This CDR3 comprises 17 residues. Drawing the rest from reference TRBV15 and TRBJ2-3, the complete variable domain is DAMVIQNPRYQVTQFGKPVTLSCSQTLNHNVMYWYQQKSSQAPKLLFHYYDKDFNNEADTPDNFQSRRPNTSFCFLDIRSPGLGDTAMYLCATSRGTGRAVEDTQYFGPGTRLTVL.

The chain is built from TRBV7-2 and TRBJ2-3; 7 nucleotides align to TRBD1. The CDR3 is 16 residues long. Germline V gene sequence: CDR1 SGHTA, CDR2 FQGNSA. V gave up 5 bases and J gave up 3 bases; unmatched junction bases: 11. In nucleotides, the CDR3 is TGTGCCAGCAGCGCCGTTACAGGGGCCCTGACAGATACGCAGTATTTT. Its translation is CASSAVTGALTDTQYF. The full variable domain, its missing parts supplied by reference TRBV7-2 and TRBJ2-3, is GAGVSQSPSNKVTEKGKDVELRCDPISGHTALYWYRQSLGQGLEFLIYFQGNSAPDKSGLPSDRFSAERTGGSVSTLTIQRTQQEDSAVYLCASSAVTGALTDTQYFGPGTRLTVL.

The CDR3 DNA reads as TGTGCCAGCAGCCCTGAACGTGTAGCGGCAAATACGCAGTATTTT. Protein sequence: CASSPERVAANTQYF. The chain employs TRBV5-4 and TRBJ2-3; D perhaps matches TRBD2 (6 bases). CDR3 length: 15 residues. The V end lost 4 bases, the J end lost 7 bases, and 19 bases lay between the germline ends. Germline V gene lookup returns CDR1 SGHNT and CDR2 YYREEE (reference sequence).